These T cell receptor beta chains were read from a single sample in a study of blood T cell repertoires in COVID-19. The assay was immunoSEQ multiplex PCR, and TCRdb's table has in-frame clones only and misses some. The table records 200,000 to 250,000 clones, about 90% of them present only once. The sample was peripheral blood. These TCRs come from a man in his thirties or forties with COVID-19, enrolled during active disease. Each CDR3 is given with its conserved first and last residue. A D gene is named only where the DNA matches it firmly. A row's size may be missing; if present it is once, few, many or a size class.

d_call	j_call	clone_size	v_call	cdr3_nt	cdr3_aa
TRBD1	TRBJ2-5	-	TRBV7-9	TGTGCCAGCAGCTTTAAACAGGGGGAGACCCAGTACTTC	CASSFKQGETQYF
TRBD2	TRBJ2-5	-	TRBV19	TGTGCCAGTAGTAAAGGCGGGAGGGGACCCTCACAAGAGACCCAGTACTTC	CASSKGGRGPSQETQYF
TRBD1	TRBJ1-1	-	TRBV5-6	TGTGCCAGCAGCTTGGGTGGAGGGGGCAGAGCTTTCTTT	CASSLGGGGRAFF
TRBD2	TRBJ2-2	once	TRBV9	TGTGCCAGCAGCTCTAGCGGGAGGTCATACACCGGGGAGCTGTTTTTT	CASSSSGRSYTGELFF
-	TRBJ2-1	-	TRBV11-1	TGTGCCAGCAGCACGTTCCGAAGAGGGCAGTTCTTC	CASSTFRRGQFF
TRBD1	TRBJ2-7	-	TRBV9	TGTGCCAGCAGCGTAGAGGGTATCGGGACAGGGGTTGACGAGCAGTACTTC	CASSVEGIGTGVDEQYF
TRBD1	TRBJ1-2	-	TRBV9	TGTGCCAGCAGCGTAGCCGGGACAGGGGTCTTGAACTATGGCTACACCTTC	CASSVAGTGVLNYGYTF
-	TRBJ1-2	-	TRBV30	TGTGCCTGGAGGGCGGGAGGGGCCCTCCTTGGCTACACCTTC	CAWRAGGALLGYTF
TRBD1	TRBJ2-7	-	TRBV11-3	TGTGCCAGCAGCTCCCGGACAGGGGGCTACGAGCAGTACTTC	CASSSRTGGYEQYF
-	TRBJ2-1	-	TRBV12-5	TGTGCTAGTGGTTTACCGCGAGGAGAATACAATGAGCAGTTCTTC	CASGLPRGEYNEQFF
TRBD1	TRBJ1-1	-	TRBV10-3	TGTGCCATCGGCCATGGAACAGGGGGCGAAGACACTGAAGCTTTCTTT	CAIGHGTGGEDTEAFF
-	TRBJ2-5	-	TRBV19	TGTGCCAGTAGTATACAGGGTAGAGAGACCCAGTACTTC	CASSIQGRETQYF
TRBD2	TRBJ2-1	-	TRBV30	TGTGCCTGGGGCCTAGCGGGAGGGCCGGGTGAGCAGTTCTTC	CAWGLAGGPGEQFF
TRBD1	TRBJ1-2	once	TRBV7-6	TGTGCCAGCAGCTCATACGGGACAGGGAGCGATGGCTACACCTTC	CASSSYGTGSDGYTF
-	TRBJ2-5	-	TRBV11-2	TGTGCCAGCAGCTTAGGACAGACGAATCAAGAGACCCAGTACTTC	CASSLGQTNQETQYF
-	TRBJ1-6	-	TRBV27	TGTGCCAGCAGTTTATACAGCCAGAATTCACCCCTCCACTTT	CASSLYSQNSPLHF
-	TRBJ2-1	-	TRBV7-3	TGTGCCAGCAGCTTCATCCGGGGTGAGCAGTTCTTC	CASSFIRGEQFF
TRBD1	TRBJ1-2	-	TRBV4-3	TGCGCCAGCAGCCCTGAAGACAGGGGCAGGGGCTACACCTTC	CASSPEDRGRGYTF
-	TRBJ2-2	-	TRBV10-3	TGTGCCATCAGTGAATGGCGGACGAACACCGGGGAGCTGTTTTTT	CAISEWRTNTGELFF
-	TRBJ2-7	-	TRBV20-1	TGCAGTGCCCATTACAGGGTCGAGCAGTACTTC	CSAHYRVEQYF
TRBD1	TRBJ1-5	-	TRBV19	TGTGCCAGTAGTACACAGGGGGGTCCCCAGCATTTT	CASSTQGGPQHF
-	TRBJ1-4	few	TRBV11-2	TGTGCCAGCAGCTACCAACAGGAGAGTAATGAAAAACTGTTTTTT	CASSYQQESNEKLFF
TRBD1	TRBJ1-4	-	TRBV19	TGTGCCAGTAGTAACCAAGTGGGACAGGGAAAGGAAAAACTGTTTTTT	CASSNQVGQGKEKLFF
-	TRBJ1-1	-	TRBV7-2	TGTGCCAGCAGCTTATTCCTTCCGGCTGAAGCTTTCTTT	CASSLFLPAEAFF
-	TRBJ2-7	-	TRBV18	TGTGCCAGCTCATTTAATCAGGGTAGTTACTCCTACGAGCAGTACTTC	CASSFNQGSYSYEQYF
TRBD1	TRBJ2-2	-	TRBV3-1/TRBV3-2	TGTGCCAGCAGCCTCCATGCCGGGACAGGTAACACCGGGGAGCTGTTTTTT	CASSLHAGTGNTGELFF